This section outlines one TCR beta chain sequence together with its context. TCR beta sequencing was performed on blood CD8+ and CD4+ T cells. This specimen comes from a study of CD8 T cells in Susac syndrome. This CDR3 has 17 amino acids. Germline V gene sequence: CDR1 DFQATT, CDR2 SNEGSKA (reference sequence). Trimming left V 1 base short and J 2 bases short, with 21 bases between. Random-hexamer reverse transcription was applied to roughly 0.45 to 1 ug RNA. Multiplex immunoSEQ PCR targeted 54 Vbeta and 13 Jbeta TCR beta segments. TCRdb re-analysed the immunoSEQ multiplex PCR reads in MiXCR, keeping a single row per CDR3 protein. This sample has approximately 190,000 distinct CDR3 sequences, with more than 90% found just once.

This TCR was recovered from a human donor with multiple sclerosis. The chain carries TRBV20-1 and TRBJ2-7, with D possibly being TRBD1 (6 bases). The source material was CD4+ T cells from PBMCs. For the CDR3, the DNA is TGCAGTGCTAGAGTGGGAATCCGGACAGAGTTTCCCTACGAGCAGTACTTC. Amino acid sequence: CSARVGIRTEFPYEQYF.